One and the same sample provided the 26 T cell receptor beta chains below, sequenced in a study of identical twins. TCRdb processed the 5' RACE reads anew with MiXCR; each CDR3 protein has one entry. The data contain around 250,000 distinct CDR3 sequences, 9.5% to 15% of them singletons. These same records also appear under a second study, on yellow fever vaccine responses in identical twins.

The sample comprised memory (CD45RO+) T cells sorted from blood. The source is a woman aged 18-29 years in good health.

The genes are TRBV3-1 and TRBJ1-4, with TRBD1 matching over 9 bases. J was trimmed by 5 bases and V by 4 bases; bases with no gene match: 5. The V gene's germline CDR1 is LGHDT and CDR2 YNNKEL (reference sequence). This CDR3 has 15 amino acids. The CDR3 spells CASSRPGTGNEKLFF. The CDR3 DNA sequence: TGTGCCAGCAGCCGACCCGGGACAGGGAATGAAAAACTGTTTTTT.

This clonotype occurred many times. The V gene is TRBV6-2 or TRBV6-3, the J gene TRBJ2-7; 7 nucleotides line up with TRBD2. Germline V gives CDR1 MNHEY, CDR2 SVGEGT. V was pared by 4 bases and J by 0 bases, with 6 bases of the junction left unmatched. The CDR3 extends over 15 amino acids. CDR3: CASSSKRGFSYEQYF. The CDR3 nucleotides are TGTGCCAGCAGTTCAAAGCGGGGCTTCTCCTACGAGCAGTACTTC.

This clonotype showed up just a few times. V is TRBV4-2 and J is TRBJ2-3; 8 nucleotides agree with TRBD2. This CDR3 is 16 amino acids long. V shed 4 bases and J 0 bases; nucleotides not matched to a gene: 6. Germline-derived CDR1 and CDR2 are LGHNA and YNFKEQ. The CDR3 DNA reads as TGTGCCAGCAGCCCGAGCGGGGGCGCTAGCACAGATACGCAGTATTTT. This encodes CASSPSGGASTDTQYF.

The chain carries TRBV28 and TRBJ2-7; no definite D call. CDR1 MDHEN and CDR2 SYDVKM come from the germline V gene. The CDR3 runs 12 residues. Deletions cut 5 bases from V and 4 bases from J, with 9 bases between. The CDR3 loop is CASSPYVYEQYF. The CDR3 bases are TGTGCCAGCAGTCCCTACGTATACGAGCAGTACTTC.

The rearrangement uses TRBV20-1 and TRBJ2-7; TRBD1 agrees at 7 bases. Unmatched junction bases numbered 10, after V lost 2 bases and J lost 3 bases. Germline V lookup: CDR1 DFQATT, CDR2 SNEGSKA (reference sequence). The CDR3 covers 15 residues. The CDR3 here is CSARPLLGQLYEQYF. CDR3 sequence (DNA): TGCAGTGCTAGACCCCTTCTGGGACAGCTCTACGAGCAGTACTTC.

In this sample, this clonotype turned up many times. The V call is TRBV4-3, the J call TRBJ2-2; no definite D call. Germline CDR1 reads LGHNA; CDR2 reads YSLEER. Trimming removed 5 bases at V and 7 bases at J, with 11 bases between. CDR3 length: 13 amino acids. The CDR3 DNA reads TGCGCCAGCAGCTTAATACTGGGCGGGGAGCTGTTTTTT. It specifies CASSLILGGELFF.

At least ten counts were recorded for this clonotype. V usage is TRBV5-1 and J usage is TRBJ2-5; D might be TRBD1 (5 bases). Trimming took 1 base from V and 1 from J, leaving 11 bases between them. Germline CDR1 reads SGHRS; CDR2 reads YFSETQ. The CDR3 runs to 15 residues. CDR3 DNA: TGCGCCAGCAGCTTGCAGACAGATTTCCAAGAGACCCAGTACTTC. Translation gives CASSLQTDFQETQYF. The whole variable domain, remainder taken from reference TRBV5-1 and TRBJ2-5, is KAGVTQTPRYLIKTRGQQVTLSCSPISGHRSVSWYQQTPGQGLQFLFEYFSETQRNKGNFPGRFSGRQFSNSRSEMNVSTLELGDSALYLCASSLQTDFQETQYFGPGTRLLVL.

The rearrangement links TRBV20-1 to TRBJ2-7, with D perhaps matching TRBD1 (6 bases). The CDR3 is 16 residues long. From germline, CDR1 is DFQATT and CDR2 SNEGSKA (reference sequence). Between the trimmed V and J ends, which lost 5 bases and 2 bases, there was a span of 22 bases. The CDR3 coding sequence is TGCAGTGCTGTCCTAACAGGGATAAGAAGACCCTACGAGCAGTACTTC. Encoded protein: CSAVLTGIRRPYEQYF.

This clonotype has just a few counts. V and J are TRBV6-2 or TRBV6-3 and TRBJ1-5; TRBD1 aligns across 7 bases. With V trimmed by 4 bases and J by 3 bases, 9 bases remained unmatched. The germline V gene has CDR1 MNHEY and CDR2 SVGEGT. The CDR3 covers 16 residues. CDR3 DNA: TGTGCCAGCAGTTCCCTTGCTACAGGGGACAATCAGCCCCAGCATTTT. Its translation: CASSSLATGDNQPQHF.

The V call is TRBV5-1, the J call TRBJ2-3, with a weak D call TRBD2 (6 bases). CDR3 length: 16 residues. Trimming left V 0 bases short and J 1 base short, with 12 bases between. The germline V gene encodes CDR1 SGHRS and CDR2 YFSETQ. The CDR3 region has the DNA TGCGCCAGCAGCTTGGCCGGCTGGGGGGGCACAGATACGCAGTATTTT. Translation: CASSLAGWGGTDTQYF.

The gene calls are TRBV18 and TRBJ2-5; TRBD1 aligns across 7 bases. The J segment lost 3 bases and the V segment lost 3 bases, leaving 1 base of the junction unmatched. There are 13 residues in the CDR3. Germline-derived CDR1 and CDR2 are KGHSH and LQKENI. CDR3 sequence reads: CASSPQGEETQYF. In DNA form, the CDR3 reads TGTGCCAGCTCACCGCAGGGGGAAGAGACCCAGTACTTC.

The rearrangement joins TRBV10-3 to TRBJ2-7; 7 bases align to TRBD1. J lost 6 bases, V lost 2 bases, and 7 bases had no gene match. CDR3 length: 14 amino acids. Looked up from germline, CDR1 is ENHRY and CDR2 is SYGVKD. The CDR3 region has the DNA TGTGCCATCAGTGAGCAAAACAGGGGTTCCGAGCAGTACTTC. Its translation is CAISEQNRGSEQYF.

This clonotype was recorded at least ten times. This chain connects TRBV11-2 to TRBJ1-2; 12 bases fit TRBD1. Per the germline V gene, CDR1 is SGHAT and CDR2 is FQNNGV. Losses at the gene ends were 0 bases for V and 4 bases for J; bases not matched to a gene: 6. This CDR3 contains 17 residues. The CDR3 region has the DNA TGTGCCAGCAGCTTAGAGGGACAGGGGGCACGAGGCTATGGCTACACCTTC. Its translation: CASSLEGQGARGYGYTF.

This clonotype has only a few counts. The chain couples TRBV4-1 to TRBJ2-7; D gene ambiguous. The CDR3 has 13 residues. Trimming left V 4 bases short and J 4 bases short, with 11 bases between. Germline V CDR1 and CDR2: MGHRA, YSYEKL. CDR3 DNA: TGCGCCAGCAGCCGGCAACTGGGGTACGAGCAGTACTTC. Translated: CASSRQLGYEQYF.

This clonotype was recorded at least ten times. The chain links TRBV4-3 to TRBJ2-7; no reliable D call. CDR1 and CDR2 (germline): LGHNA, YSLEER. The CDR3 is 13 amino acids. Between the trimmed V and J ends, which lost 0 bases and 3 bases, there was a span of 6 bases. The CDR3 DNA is TGCGCCAGCAGCCAAGATGTCAGCTACGAGCAGTACTTC. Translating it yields CASSQDVSYEQYF.

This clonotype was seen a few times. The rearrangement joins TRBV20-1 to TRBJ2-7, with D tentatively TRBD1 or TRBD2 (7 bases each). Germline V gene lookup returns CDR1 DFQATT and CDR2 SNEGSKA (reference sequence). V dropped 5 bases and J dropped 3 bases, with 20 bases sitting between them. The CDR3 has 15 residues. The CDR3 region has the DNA TGCAGTGCTCCCAGGGGGGGCGCTCAACTCTACGAGCAGTACTTC. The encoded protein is CSAPRGGAQLYEQYF.

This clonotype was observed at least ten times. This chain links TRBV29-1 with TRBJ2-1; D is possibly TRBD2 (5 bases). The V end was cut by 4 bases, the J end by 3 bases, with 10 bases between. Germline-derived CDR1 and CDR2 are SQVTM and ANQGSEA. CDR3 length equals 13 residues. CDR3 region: CSVAAGSYNEQFF. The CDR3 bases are TGCAGCGTTGCGGCTGGGAGCTACAATGAGCAGTTCTTC.

CDR3 sequence reads: CASSQDRNEQFF. CDR3 coding DNA: TGTGCCAGCAGCCAAGATCGTAATGAGCAGTTCTTC. This chain uses TRBV3-1 with TRBJ2-1; D is unresolved. V was cut by 0 bases and J by 7 bases, with 4 bases left in between. The CDR3 length is 12 residues. Germline V CDR1 and CDR2: LGHDT, YNNKEL (reference sequence).

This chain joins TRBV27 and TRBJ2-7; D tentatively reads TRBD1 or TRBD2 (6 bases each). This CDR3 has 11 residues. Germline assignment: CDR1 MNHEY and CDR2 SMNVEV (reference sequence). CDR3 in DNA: TGTCTCTCGGGGGCAGGACCTGAGCAGTACTTC. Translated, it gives CLSGAGPEQYF.

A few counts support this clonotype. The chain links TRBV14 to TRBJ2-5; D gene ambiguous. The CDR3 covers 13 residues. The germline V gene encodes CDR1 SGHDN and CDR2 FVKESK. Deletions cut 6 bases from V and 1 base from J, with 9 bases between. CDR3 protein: CASRGSIQETQYF. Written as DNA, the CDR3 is TGTGCCAGCAGGGGGTCAATCCAAGAGACCCAGTACTTC.

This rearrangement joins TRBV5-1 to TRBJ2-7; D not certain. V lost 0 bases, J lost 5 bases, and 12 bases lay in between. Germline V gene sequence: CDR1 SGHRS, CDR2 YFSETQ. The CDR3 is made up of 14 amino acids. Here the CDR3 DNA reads TGCGCCAGCAGCTTGGCAGCTGGGCCCAACGAGCAGTACTTC. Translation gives CASSLAAGPNEQYF.

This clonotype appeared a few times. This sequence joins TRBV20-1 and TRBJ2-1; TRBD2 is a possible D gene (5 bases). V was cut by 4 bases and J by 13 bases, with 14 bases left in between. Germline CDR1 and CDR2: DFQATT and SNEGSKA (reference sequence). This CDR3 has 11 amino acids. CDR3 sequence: CSATGNTYQFF. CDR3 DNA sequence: TGCAGTGCTACCGGGAACACGTATCAGTTCTTC.

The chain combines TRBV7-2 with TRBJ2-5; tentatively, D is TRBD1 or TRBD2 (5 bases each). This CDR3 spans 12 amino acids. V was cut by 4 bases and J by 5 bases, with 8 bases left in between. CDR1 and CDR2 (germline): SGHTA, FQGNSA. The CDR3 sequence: CASSSGTETQYF. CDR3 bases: TGTGCCAGCAGCTCCGGGACCGAGACCCAGTACTTC.

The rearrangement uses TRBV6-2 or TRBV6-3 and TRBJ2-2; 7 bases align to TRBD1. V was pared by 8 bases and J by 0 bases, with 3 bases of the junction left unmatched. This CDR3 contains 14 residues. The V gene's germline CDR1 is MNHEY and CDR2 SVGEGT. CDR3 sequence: CASRDSANTGELFF. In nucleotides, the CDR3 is TGTGCCAGCCGGGACAGCGCGAACACCGGGGAGCTGTTTTTT.

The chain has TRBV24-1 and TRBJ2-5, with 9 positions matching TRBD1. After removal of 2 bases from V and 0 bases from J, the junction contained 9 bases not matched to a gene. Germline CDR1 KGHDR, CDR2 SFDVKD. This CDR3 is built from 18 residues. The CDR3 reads CATSDYGQGMRDQETQYF. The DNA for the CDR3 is TGTGCCACCAGTGATTATGGACAGGGGATGAGAGACCAAGAGACCCAGTACTTC.

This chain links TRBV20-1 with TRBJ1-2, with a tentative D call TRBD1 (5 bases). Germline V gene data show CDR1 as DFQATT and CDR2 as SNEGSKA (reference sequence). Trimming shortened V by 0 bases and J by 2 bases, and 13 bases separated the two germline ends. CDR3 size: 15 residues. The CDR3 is CSARDALAGNYGYTF. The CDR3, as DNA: TGCAGTGCTAGAGATGCCCTTGCAGGGAACTATGGCTACACCTTC.